The source of this T cell receptor (beta chain) is a study of T cell repertoires in cytomegalovirus infection. Study as a whole: HLA-C-restricted CMV epitopes, recently identified, and well-studied HLA-B-restricted ones were used by the study. Based on public TCR beta signatures, there were indications of CMV infection and of a matching HLA type. General study results and limits: There were HLA-C-restricted CMV-specific TCR beta clonotypes dominating the ex vivo response. Cumulated frequencies of public TCR beta families served to identify carriers of CMV plus the relevant HLA.

Each CDR3 protein is one row after TCRdb ran MiXCR on the reads. The table includes hundreds of thousands of distinct CDR3 sequences, 33% detected once. With 5 bases removed from V and 1 base from J, the gap between germline ends came to 11 bases. Germline assignment: CDR1 MNHEY and CDR2 SVGEGT. The CDR3 totals 14 residues. A remark on this clonotype: Antigen: not known.

Sample: cultured PBMCs, taken from culture after CMV antigen stimulation. The clonotype comes from a human donor in good health (CMV status not recorded). Some clones in this sample may be carry-over from other donors' samples. The chain carries TRBV6-2 or TRBV6-3 and TRBJ1-1; D remains unclear. The CDR3 spells CASSGPGQNTEAFF. The CDR3 nucleotides are TGTGCCAGCAGTGGCCCTGGGCAGAACACTGAAGCTTTCTTT.